Listed below are T cell receptor beta chains from one sample, sequenced in a study of technical replicates of blood from a few donors. The assay was immunoSEQ multiplex PCR, and TCRdb's table has in-frame clones only and misses some. This table has about 81,000 clones, 85% to 95% appearing once. Sequenced material: T cells isolated from PBMCs. The receptors stem from a human donor in good health. Each CDR3 is given with its conserved first and last residue. D genes are given only for firm matches. Only part of the rows carry a size: once, few, many, or a class if the clone is expanded.

TRBV7-3	13	.	.	TRBJ2-7	TGTGCCAGCAGCGGGACTCAGTATGACGAGCAGTACTTC	CASSGTQYDEQYF
TRBV30	13	.	many	TRBJ1-2	TGTGCCTGGATCGGAGGGGTTCGATATGGCTACACCTTC	CAWIGGVRYGYTF
TRBV5-1	17	.	.	TRBJ1-1	TGCGCCAGCAGCCGAAGGAGTCCGTCGGGAGCCAACACTGAAGCTTTCTTT	CASSRRSPSGANTEAFF
TRBV6-6	12	.	.	TRBJ1-4	TGTGCCAGCAGTTACTCGAGTGAAAAACTGTTTTTT	CASSYSSEKLFF
TRBV6-6	14	.	.	TRBJ2-4	TGTGCCAGCAGTTCCGTTGAAGTCCACAGCATTCAGTACTTC	CASSSVEVHSIQYF
TRBV19	14	TRBD1	.	TRBJ1-2	TGTGCCAGTAGACCATACCGGGACAGCGATGGCTACACCTTC	CASRPYRDSDGYTF
TRBV5-1	17	.	few	TRBJ1-1	TGCGCCAGCACCTTAGGAGCGGGACATGGCCTGAACACTGAAGCTTTCTTT	CASTLGAGHGLNTEAFF
TRBV4-2	16	.	once	TRBJ2-2	TGTGCCAGCAGCCAAGATCAAGGACTAACCACCGGGGAGCTGTTTTTT	CASSQDQGLTTGELFF
TRBV10-2	15	.	.	TRBJ2-3	TGCGCCAGCAGTGAGTCCACCTACAGTAGCGGTACGCAGTATTTT	CASSESTYSSGTQYF
TRBV7-4	18	TRBD2	.	TRBJ2-5	TGTGCCAGCAGCCGTTTGGGGTTTGGACTAGCGGGACAAGAGACCCAGTACTTC	CASSRLGFGLAGQETQYF
TRBV10-3	12	.	.	TRBJ1-2	TGTGCCATCAGTGCCCAGGGAAATGGCTACACCTTC	CAISAQGNGYTF
TRBV7-9	18	.	.	TRBJ1-6	TGTGCCAGCAGCTTAGACTCGCTTGATCACCTCTATAATTCACCCCTCCACTTT	CASSLDSLDHLYNSPLHF
TRBV5-4	15	TRBD2	.	TRBJ2-1	TGTGCCAGCGGGAGACTAGCGGGAGAGGGCAATGAGCAGTTCTTC	CASGRLAGEGNEQFF
TRBV10-1	17	TRBD2	.	TRBJ2-5	TGCGCCAGCAGCGAGAAGCCGGGACTAGCGGTGAAAGAGACCCAGTACTTC	CASSEKPGLAVKETQYF
TRBV15	22	TRBD1	.	TRBJ2-6	TGTGCCACCAGCAGAGATCGCCGGTCGGGGACAGGCCGACTCTCTGGGGCCAACGTCCTGACTTTC	CATSRDRRSGTGRLSGANVLTF
TRBV5-5	15	.	.	TRBJ2-1	TGTGCCAGCAGCATCAGGGACTTCTCCTACAATGAGCAGTTCTTC	CASSIRDFSYNEQFF
TRBV27	15	TRBD1	.	TRBJ1-1	TGTGCCAGCCCTCCCCCGACAGGGCGGTACACTGAAGCTTTCTTT	CASPPPTGRYTEAFF
TRBV4-2	17	TRBD2	once	TRBJ2-1	TGTGCCAGCAGCCAAGAAGGTAGCGGGGCATCAGGGAATGAGCAGTTCTTC	CASSQEGSGASGNEQFF
TRBV18	15	.	.	TRBJ2-1	TGTGCCAGCTCACCAGTCCAGGGGACCTACAATGAGCAGTTCTTC	CASSPVQGTYNEQFF
TRBV5-1	15	.	.	TRBJ2-1	TGCGCCAGCAGCCGGACTACCCCCCAAAACAATGAGCAGTTCTTC	CASSRTTPQNNEQFF
TRBV6-1	13	TRBD2	.	TRBJ2-7	TGTGCCAGCAGTCAAAGGGAGGGTCTCGAGCAGTACTTC	CASSQREGLEQYF
TRBV5-1	14	.	.	TRBJ2-7	TGCGCCAGCAGGTCCCCCGGGGGAATTTACGAGCAGTACTTC	CASRSPGGIYEQYF
TRBV9	13	.	.	TRBJ1-1	TGTGCCAGCAGCCTTACAGAGAACACTGAAGCTTTCTTT	CASSLTENTEAFF
TRBV19	15	TRBD1	.	TRBJ1-5	TGTGCCAGTAGTATAGGACAGGGGATGGATCAGCCCCAGCATTTT	CASSIGQGMDQPQHF
TRBV19	17	TRBD1	.	TRBJ1-5	TGTGCCAGTAGTACTTCCCCCACAGGGGCTACTTATCAGCCCCAGCATTTT	CASSTSPTGATYQPQHF
TRBV9	13	TRBD1	.	TRBJ2-2	TGTGCCAGCAGCGCGCAGGGGGCCGGGGAGCTGTTTTTT	CASSAQGAGELFF
TRBV27	19	TRBD2	.	TRBJ2-3	TGTGCCAGCAGTGCATTCACACCGGGACTAGCGGGAGTCCCAGATACGCAGTATTTT	CASSAFTPGLAGVPDTQYF
TRBV5-1	16	TRBD1	.	TRBJ2-1	TGCGCCAGCAGCTCCCGACAGGGGGCGAAATACAATGAGCAGTTCTTC	CASSSRQGAKYNEQFF
TRBV27	13	.	.	TRBJ1-2	TGTGCCAGCAGTTTTTCCACCCGAGTAAGCTACACCTTC	CASSFSTRVSYTF
TRBV27	14	TRBD1	.	TRBJ1-2	TGTGCCAGCAGAGGGACAGGGCGGATCTATGGCTACACCTTC	CASRGTGRIYGYTF
TRBV27	16	.	.	TRBJ2-4	TGTGCCAGCAGGGGGCGCGAAAGGTTGGCCAAAAACATTCAGTACTTC	CASRGRERLAKNIQYF
TRBV5-1	17	TRBD2	.	TRBJ2-3	TGCGCCAGCAGCTTATGGACTAGCGGGAGGTTGACAGATACGCAGTATTTT	CASSLWTSGRLTDTQYF
TRBV19	17	TRBD2	once	TRBJ2-1	TGTGCCAGTAGTACTTCCGGGGTCAGCGGGGCTTACAATGAGCAGTTCTTC	CASSTSGVSGAYNEQFF
TRBV6-1	15	.	.	TRBJ1-5	TGTGCCAGCAGGGGGGGGGTAAGTAGCAATCAGCCCCAGCATTTT	CASRGGVSSNQPQHF
TRBV10-3	15	TRBD1	.	TRBJ1-2	TGTGCCATCAGGAGAACAGGGGGTCCCTATGCTGGCTACACCTTC	CAIRRTGGPYAGYTF
TRBV4-1	13	.	.	TRBJ2-5	TGCGCCAGCAGCCAAACCAGCCAAGAGACCCAGTACTTC	CASSQTSQETQYF
TRBV7-3	15	TRBD1	.	TRBJ1-1	TGTGCCAGCAGCTTAACGACAGGGGGGAACACTGAAGCTTTCTTT	CASSLTTGGNTEAFF
TRBV6-4	15	.	.	TRBJ1-4	TGTGCCAGCAGACAAGGAGGGGCGCCTAATGAAAAACTGTTTTTT	CASRQGGAPNEKLFF
TRBV12-5	15	TRBD2	.	TRBJ2-5	TGTGCTAGTGGTTTGCGGGGACTAGTCGGAGAGACCCAGTACTTC	CASGLRGLVGETQYF
TRBV18	14	.	.	TRBJ2-7	TGTGCCAGCTCACCTAGTCGGGGTCCTTACGAGCAGTACTTC	CASSPSRGPYEQYF
TRBV6-5	13	.	.	TRBJ2-5	TGTGCCAGCAGTGCCCTAGCGAGAGAGACCCAGTACTTC	CASSALARETQYF
TRBV5-1	14	TRBD1	.	TRBJ2-7	TGCGCCAGCAGCCTCGGGACAGGGACCTACGAGCAGTACTTC	CASSLGTGTYEQYF
TRBV18	13	.	.	TRBJ2-3	TGTGCCAGCTCACCATTGTCAGAAGATACGCAGTATTTT	CASSPLSEDTQYF
TRBV20-1	10	.	.	TRBJ2-5	TGCAGTGCTACCGGAGAGACCCAGTACTTC	CSATGETQYF
TRBV4-1	18	.	.	TRBJ2-5	TGCGCCAGCAGCCAAGTGGGCGTTCAGCGGGCGGACCAAGAGACCCAGTACTTC	CASSQVGVQRADQETQYF
TRBV5-1	15	.	.	TRBJ2-5	TGCGCCAGCAGCTTGTTCGCGGATCTTCAAGAGACCCAGTACTTC	CASSLFADLQETQYF
TRBV19	13	TRBD1	.	TRBJ2-7	TGTGCCAGTAGTAGGACAGGAGCCTACGAGCAGTACTTC	CASSRTGAYEQYF
TRBV7-2	16	.	.	TRBJ2-3	TGTGCCAGCAGCCCGCGAACCCCTTGGCTAGAACTTACGCAGTATTTT	CASSPRTPWLELTQYF
TRBV5-4	15	.	.	TRBJ1-3	TGTGCCAGCAGCGGGGGGCCGGGGGGAGGAAACACCATATATTTT	CASSGGPGGGNTIYF
TRBV19	14	TRBD1	.	TRBJ1-1	TGTGCCAGTAGTATACAAGGGGGCGGCACTGAAGCTTTCTTT	CASSIQGGGTEAFF
TRBV5-6	13	.	.	TRBJ2-2	TGTGCCAGCAGCCAGGCTAACGCCGGGGAGCTGTTTTTT	CASSQANAGELFF
TRBV4-1	14	TRBD1	.	TRBJ2-1	TGCGCCAGCAGCCAGATGACAGGGAACGATGAGCAGTTCTTC	CASSQMTGNDEQFF
TRBV19	15	.	.	TRBJ1-3	TGTGCCAGTAGTAATCCGGACAGCTCTGGAAACACCATATATTTT	CASSNPDSSGNTIYF
TRBV19	15	TRBD2	.	TRBJ2-7	TGTGCCAGTAGCCCCTCCGGTAGCGGGGCGTACGAGCAGTACTTC	CASSPSGSGAYEQYF
TRBV20-1	10	TRBD2	.	TRBJ2-1	TGCAGTACTAGCGGGAATGAGCAGTTCTTC	CSTSGNEQFF
TRBV9	15	.	.	TRBJ2-2	TGTGCCAGCCACCCCGGGGAGTGGGACACCGGGGAGCTGTTTTTT	CASHPGEWDTGELFF
TRBV5-1	13	.	.	TRBJ1-1	TGCGCCAGCAGCGCCCGGGGGAACACTGAAGCTTTCTTT	CASSARGNTEAFF
TRBV25-1	14	TRBD2	.	TRBJ2-7	TGTGCCAGCAACCCGACTAGCGGGACACACGAGCAGTACTTC	CASNPTSGTHEQYF